This TCR beta chain was captured by sequencing in a study of somatic mutations in cytotoxic T cells in rheumatoid arthritis. Study overall: An approximately 29 ml EDTA sample of patient blood was drawn right after diagnosis, before any treatment.

Using positive magnetic bead selection on an AutoMACS, CD4+ and CD8+ cells were isolated, after which their purity was checked by flow cytometry. Assay: immunoSEQ multiplex PCR; the TCRdb copy retains only in-frame clones and omits some. The sample shows roughly 14,000 clones, 75% to 95% of them seen only once. This TCR came from a man between 65 and 80 years old with rheumatoid arthritis. The specimen sequenced was CD4+ T cells sorted from blood.

CDR3 nucleotide sequence: TGTGCCAGCAGAGGGACAGGCACAGATACGCAGTATTTT. Translating gives CASRGTGTDTQYF. The V call is TRBV6-5, the J call TRBJ2-3; 7 nucleotides line up with TRBD1. In germline, CDR1 is MNHEY, CDR2 SVGAGI. The CDR3 loop spans 13 amino acids. V lost 6 bases and J lost 1; bases outside the gene matches: 1.